The 17 T cell receptor beta chains listed next were all sequenced from one sample in a study of monozygotic twins with inflammatory bowel disease. TCRdb reprocessed the 5' RACE reads, with one entry per CDR3 protein and no DNA. Its clone listing holds a few hundred thousand distinct CDR3 sequences. Sequences were obtained from blood. The receptors come from a human donor with ulcerative colitis or Crohn's disease, or a healthy co-twin of an affected twin (not recorded which).

The genes are TRBV2 and TRBJ2-2. CDR3 length: 15 amino acids. The germline CDR1 and CDR2 sequences are SNHLY and FYNNEI. CDR3 loop: CASSASRSSTGELFF.

The chain uses TRBV9 and TRBJ1-1; TCRdb's D gene call, TRBD1, goes unchecked for lack of DNA. The CDR3 covers 17 residues. Germline V gene data show CDR1 as SGDLS and CDR2 as YYNGEE. The CDR3 reads CASSFHPSRPSNTEAFF. Based on the CDR3 plus reference TRBV9 and TRBJ1-1, the full variable domain is DSGVTQTPKHLITATGQRVTLRCSPRSGDLSVYWYQQSLDQGLQFLIQYYNGEERAKGNILERFSAQQFPDLHSELNLSSLELGDSALYFCASSFHPSRPSNTEAFFGQGTRLTVV.

The J gene is TRBJ1-2, the V gene TRBV12-3 or TRBV12-4. The CDR3 runs to 13 residues. CDR3 in amino acids: CASSLPLSGGYTF.

V usage is TRBV19 and J usage is TRBJ1-1; the TCRdb D gene call, TRBD1, has no DNA to confirm it. In germline, CDR1 is LNHDA, CDR2 SQIVND (reference sequence). The CDR3 length is 13 residues. This CDR3 reads CASSLLGGRGAFF. The variable domain in full, with the rest retrieved from reference TRBV19 and TRBJ1-1, is DGGITQSPKYLFRKEGQNVTLSCEQNLNHDAMYWYRQDPGQGLRLIYYSQIVNDFQKGDIAEGYSVSREKKESFPLTVTSAQKNPTAFYLCASSLLGGRGAFFGQGTRLTVV.

The chain is built from TRBV12-3 or TRBV12-4 and TRBJ2-6. CDR3 length equals 13 residues. CDR3: CASSLSGTNVLTF.

J is TRBJ1-2 and V is TRBV20-1; TCRdb's assignment of TRBD1 cannot be checked, as there is no DNA. The germline V gene has CDR1 DFQATT and CDR2 SNEGSKA (reference sequence). The CDR3 has 15 residues. CDR3 protein: CSARDRQGIHYGYTF.

This chain links TRBV18 with TRBJ2-7. The CDR3 loop spans 15 amino acids. The germline CDR1 and CDR2 sequences are KGHSH and LQKENI. The CDR3 is CASSPTQGRTYEQYF.

The chain carries TRBV6-1 and TRBJ1-2. CDR3 size: 16 residues. Looked up from germline, CDR1 is MNHNS and CDR2 is SASEGT. The CDR3 here is CASSDPGRARGYGYTF.

The CDR3 loop reads CASSLLRVENTEAFF. The gene calls are TRBV7-3 and TRBJ1-1; TCRdb's assignment of TRBD1 cannot be checked, as there is no DNA. The CDR3 totals 15 residues. The germline gives CDR1 SGHTA, CDR2 FQGTGA.

The gene calls are TRBV20-1 and TRBJ1-2; without DNA, the TCRdb call of TRBD1 cannot be checked. CDR3 length: 13 residues. Germline assignment: CDR1 DFQATT and CDR2 SNEGSKA (reference sequence). The CDR3 sequence is CSARDPDNYGYTF.

V is TRBV5-1 and J is TRBJ1-2; as DNA is missing, the TRBD1 call by TCRdb cannot be tested. CDR3 length equals 14 residues. Germline V gene data show CDR1 as SGHRS and CDR2 as YFSETQ. This chain's CDR3 is CASSLRGQGHGYTF.

This chain uses TRBV5-4 with TRBJ1-2. The length of the CDR3 is 14 residues. Germline lookup yields CDR1 SGHNT and CDR2 YYREEE (reference sequence). The chain's CDR3 is CASGTATSNYGYTF.

The rearrangement joins TRBV20-1 to TRBJ2-1; TCRdb's D call of TRBD1 is untestable without DNA. Looked up from germline, CDR1 is DFQATT and CDR2 is SNEGSKA (reference sequence). This CDR3 contains 15 residues. The CDR3 loop is CSAPGTKLSYNEQFF.

V is TRBV5-1 and J is TRBJ1-3; the D gene TCRdb calls, TRBD1, cannot be checked with no DNA. The CDR3 has 16 amino acids. From germline, CDR1 is SGHRS and CDR2 YFSETQ. The CDR3: CASGPQGPVSGNTIYF.

J is TRBJ2-2 and V is TRBV18; the TCRdb D gene call, TRBD1, has no DNA to confirm it. The germline gives CDR1 KGHSH, CDR2 LQKENI. The CDR3 is 15 amino acids. CDR3 protein: CASSPRQGETGELFF.

The V gene is TRBV12-3 or TRBV12-4, the J gene TRBJ2-2; the D call from TCRdb, TRBD1, cannot be confirmed without DNA. The CDR3 runs to 14 residues. CDR3 amino acids: CASSLKGGTGELFF.

The V and J genes are TRBV5-6 and TRBJ1-5. CDR3 length: 14 amino acids. Per the germline V gene, CDR1 is SGHDT and CDR2 is YYEEEE. This chain's CDR3 is CASSLSARNQPQHF.